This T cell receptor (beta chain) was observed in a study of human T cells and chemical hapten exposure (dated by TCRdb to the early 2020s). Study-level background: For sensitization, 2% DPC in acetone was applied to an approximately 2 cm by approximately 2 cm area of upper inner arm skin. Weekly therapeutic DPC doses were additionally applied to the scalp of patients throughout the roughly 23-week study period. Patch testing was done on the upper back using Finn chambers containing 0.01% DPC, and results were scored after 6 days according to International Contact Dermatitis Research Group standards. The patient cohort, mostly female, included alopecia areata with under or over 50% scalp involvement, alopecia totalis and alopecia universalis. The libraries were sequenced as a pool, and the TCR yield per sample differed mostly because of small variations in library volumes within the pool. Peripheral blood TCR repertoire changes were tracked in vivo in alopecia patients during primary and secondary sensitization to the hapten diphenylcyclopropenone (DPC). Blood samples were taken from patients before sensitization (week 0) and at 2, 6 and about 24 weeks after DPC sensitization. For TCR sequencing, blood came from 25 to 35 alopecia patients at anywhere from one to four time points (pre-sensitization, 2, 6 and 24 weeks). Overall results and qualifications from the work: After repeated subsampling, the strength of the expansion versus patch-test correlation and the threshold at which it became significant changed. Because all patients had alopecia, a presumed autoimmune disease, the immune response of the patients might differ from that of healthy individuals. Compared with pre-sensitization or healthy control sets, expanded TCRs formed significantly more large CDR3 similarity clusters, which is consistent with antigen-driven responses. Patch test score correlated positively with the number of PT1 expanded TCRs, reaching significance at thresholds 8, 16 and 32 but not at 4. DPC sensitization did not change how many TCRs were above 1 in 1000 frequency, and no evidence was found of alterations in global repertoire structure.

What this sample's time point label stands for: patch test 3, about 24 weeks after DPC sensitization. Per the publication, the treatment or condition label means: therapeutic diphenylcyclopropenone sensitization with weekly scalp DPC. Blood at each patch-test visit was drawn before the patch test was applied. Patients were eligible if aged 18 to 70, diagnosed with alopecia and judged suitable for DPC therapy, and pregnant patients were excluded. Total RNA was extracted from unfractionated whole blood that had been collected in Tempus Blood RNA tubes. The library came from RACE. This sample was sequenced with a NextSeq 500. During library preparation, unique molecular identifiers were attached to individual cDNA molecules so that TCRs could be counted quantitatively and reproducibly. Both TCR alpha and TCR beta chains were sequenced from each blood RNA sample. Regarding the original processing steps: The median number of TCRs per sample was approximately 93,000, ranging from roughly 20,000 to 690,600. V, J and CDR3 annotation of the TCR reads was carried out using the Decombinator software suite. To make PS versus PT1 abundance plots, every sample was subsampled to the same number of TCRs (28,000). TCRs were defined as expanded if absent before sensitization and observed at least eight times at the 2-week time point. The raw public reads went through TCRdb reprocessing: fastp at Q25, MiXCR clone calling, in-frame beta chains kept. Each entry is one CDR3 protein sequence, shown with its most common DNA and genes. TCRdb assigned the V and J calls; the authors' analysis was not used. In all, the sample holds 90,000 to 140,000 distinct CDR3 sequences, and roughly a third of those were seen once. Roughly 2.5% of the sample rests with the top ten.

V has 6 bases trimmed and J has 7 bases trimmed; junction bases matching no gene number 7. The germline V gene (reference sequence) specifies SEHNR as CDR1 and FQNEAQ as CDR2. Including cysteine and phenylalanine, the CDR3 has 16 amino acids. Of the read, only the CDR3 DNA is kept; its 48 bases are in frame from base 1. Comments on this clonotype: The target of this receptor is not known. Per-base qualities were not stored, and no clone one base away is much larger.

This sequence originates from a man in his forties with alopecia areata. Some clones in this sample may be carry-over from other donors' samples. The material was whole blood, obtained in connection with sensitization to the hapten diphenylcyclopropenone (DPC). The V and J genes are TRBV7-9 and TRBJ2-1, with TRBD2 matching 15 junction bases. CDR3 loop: CASSHGGTSGRNEQFF. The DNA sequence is TGTGCCAGCAGTCATGGGGGGACTAGCGGGAGGAATGAGCAGTTCTTC.